The next 25 T cell receptor beta chains were all read from a single sample in a study of T cells after posttransplantation cyclophosphamide. Busulfan-fludarabine conditioning, marrow transplant, and cyclophosphamide on days +3 and +4 were administered. Using immunoSEQ multiplex PCR, the repertoire was profiled, and TCRdb retains in-frame clones only, with some absent. The sample contains about 11,000 clones, none of them singletons. The sample consisted of PBMCs, taken after allogeneic stem cell transplant with posttransplant cyclophosphamide. The receptors shown here come from a female patient in her forties or fifties who received an allogeneic stem cell transplant from a related donor, was CMV-positive, and had no GVHD. Some T cells may be supplied by the graft donor.

This clone occurred many times. CDR3 bases: TGTGCCAGCAACGAGCGGGGTGGAAACATTCAGTACTTC. It specifies CASNERGGNIQYF. The chain links TRBV14 to TRBJ2-4, with TRBD2 identical over 7 bases. CDR1 and CDR2 from the germline V gene are SGHDN and FVKESK. Trimming took 7 bases from V and 6 from J; bases not matched to a gene: 6. The length of the CDR3 is 13 residues.

This clone was seen many times. This chain uses TRBV5-1 with TRBJ1-6; TRBD1 might be the D (5 bases). Germline V gene data show CDR1 as SGHRS and CDR2 as YFSETQ. Trimming removed 3 bases from V and 5 bases from J, with 12 bases in between. CDR3 size: 15 residues. The CDR3 spells CASSYRMGDNSPLHF. CDR3 bases: TGCGCCAGCAGCTACAGGATGGGCGATAATTCACCCCTCCACTTT.

This clone was observed at least ten times. The genes are TRBV6-1 and TRBJ2-7; 8 nucleotides line up with TRBD1. Germline V gene data show CDR1 as MNHNS and CDR2 as SASEGT. The CDR3 contains 14 residues. The J segment lost 2 bases and the V segment lost 6 bases, leaving 6 bases of the junction unmatched. CDR3 protein: CASSRGDRPYEQYF. Here the CDR3 DNA reads TGTGCCAGCAGCCGAGGGGACAGGCCCTACGAGCAGTACTTC.

In this sample, this clone turned up many times. The chain is built from TRBV27 and TRBJ2-2; 7 positions match TRBD1. Germline V gene sequence: CDR1 MNHEY, CDR2 SMNVEV (reference sequence). The CDR3 runs to 15 residues. V shed 4 bases and J 2 bases; nucleotides not matched to a gene: 4. CDR3 sequence reads: CASSSTGLNTGELFF. Here the CDR3 DNA reads TGTGCCAGCAGTTCGACAGGGCTAAACACCGGGGAGCTGTTTTTT.

This clone was observed a handful of times. The rearrangement links TRBV29-1 to TRBJ2-3; 8 nucleotides agree with TRBD1. CDR3 length: 15 amino acids. V lost 2 bases to trimming and J lost 0 bases; unmatched junction nucleotides: 4. The V gene's germline CDR1 is SQVTM and CDR2 ANQGSEA. In DNA, the CDR3 is TGCAGCGTTGAACCTCAGGGGGCGAGCACAGATACGCAGTATTTT. It yields the protein CSVEPQGASTDTQYF.

The sample holds many counts of this clone. This rearrangement joins TRBV19 to TRBJ1-2, with 8 bases that match TRBD1. Germline-derived CDR1 and CDR2 are LNHDA and SQIVND (reference sequence). The junction had 5 bases not matched to a gene; V was cut back by 3 bases and J by 2 bases. The CDR3 sequence is 15 residues long. The CDR3 DNA is TGTGCCAGTAGTATCTTCGACAGGGGCAACTATGGCTACACCTTC. Amino acid sequence: CASSIFDRGNYGYTF.

This clone qualifies as medium-sized. The chain uses TRBV27 and TRBJ2-7, with 7 bases lining up with TRBD1. Germline trimming cut 6 bases from V and 2 bases from J; bases unmatched to any gene: 4. The CDR3 has 13 amino acids. The germline CDR1 and CDR2 sequences are MNHEY and SMNVEV (reference sequence). The CDR3 loop is CASSLTGPYEQYF. CDR3 nucleotides: TGTGCCAGCAGCTTGACAGGGCCCTACGAGCAGTACTTC.

This clone was counted ten times or more. The CDR3 DNA reads as TGCGCCAGCAGCTTGGGGGCAGAGACCCAGTACTTC. Translated, it gives CASSLGAETQYF. This sequence joins TRBV5-1 and TRBJ2-5; D unresolved. This CDR3 is built from 12 residues. Per the germline V gene, CDR1 is SGHRS and CDR2 is YFSETQ. V shed 0 bases and J shed 4 bases, with 4 bases lying between them. Full variable domain (outside the CDR3, taken from reference TRBV5-1 and TRBJ2-5): KAGVTQTPRYLIKTRGQQVTLSCSPISGHRSVSWYQQTPGQGLQFLFEYFSETQRNKGNFPGRFSGRQFSNSRSEMNVSTLELGDSALYLCASSLGAETQYFGPGTRLLVL.

This clone has ten or more counts. This CDR3 reads CASSLHRGFQPQHF. As DNA, the CDR3 is TGTGCCAGCAGTTTGCACAGGGGGTTTCAGCCCCAGCATTTT. J is TRBJ1-5 and V is TRBV28, with 8 nucleotides matching TRBD1. This CDR3 has 14 residues. The trim removed 3 bases at V and 6 bases at J, leaving 4 bases unmatched. CDR1 and CDR2 (germline): MDHEN, SYDVKM.

This clone was detected ten times or more. The chain carries TRBV7-2 and TRBJ2-7; D possibly corresponds to TRBD2 (5 bases). This CDR3 is 18 amino acids long. The germline gives CDR1 SGHTA, CDR2 FQGNSA. V lost 5 bases and J lost 0, with 23 bases in between. Written as DNA, the CDR3 is TGTGCCAGCAGCCGGGCTCGTAGCGCAGGCTGGAGCTCCTACGAGCAGTACTTC. As protein: CASSRARSAGWSSYEQYF.

The chain carries TRBV30 and TRBJ2-1; D perhaps matches TRBD2 (6 bases). The CDR3 length is 14 residues. The V gene lost 5 bases and the J gene lost 11 bases, with 22 bases spanning the gap. From germline, CDR1 is GTSNPN and CDR2 SVGIG (reference sequence). The CDR3 protein is CAWVGSGRKAKQFF. CDR3 DNA sequence: TGTGCCTGGGTCGGGAGCGGGCGAAAGGCGAAGCAGTTCTTC. Full variable domain (outside the CDR3, taken from reference TRBV30 and TRBJ2-1): SQTIHQWPATLVQPVGSPLSLECTVEGTSNPNLYWYRQAAGRGLQLLFYSVGIGQISSEVPQNLSASRPQDRQFILSSKKLLLSDSGFYLCAWVGSGRKAKQFFGPGTRLTVL.

This clone was picked up many times. The V gene is TRBV7-4, the J gene TRBJ1-5, with a possible D match to TRBD1 (5 bases). The V and J ends lost 1 base and 2 bases respectively, with 15 bases between them. The CDR3 covers 17 residues. Germline V CDR1 and CDR2: SGHVT, SQSDAQ. The CDR3 loop reads CASSLEGITMGNQPQHF. CDR3 bases: TGTGCCAGCAGCTTAGAGGGGATTACAATGGGCAATCAGCCCCAGCATTTT.

This clone has a count of ten or more. The chain employs TRBV19 and TRBJ1-3; no clear D gene. The CDR3 is 14 residues long. The germline gives CDR1 LNHDA, CDR2 SQIVND (reference sequence). Between the trimmed V and J ends, which lost 7 bases and 2 bases, there was a span of 12 bases. The CDR3 bases are TGTGCCAGTATTCGGAGTTTCGCTGGAAACACCATATATTTT. This gives the protein CASIRSFAGNTIYF.

The V call is TRBV28, the J call TRBJ2-1; tentatively, D is TRBD2 (6 bases). The germline V gene has CDR1 MDHEN and CDR2 SYDVKM. V was shortened by 5 bases and J by 4 bases, with 15 bases between the two germline ends. The length of the CDR3 is 15 residues. CDR3 nucleotide sequence: TGTGCCAGCAGTCTGGACCTTAGCGGTTACAATGAGCAGTTCTTC. Amino acid sequence: CASSLDLSGYNEQFF.

This clone was detected a few times. The chain combines TRBV28 with TRBJ1-2; 9 positions agree with TRBD1. The V gene end was trimmed by 4 bases and the J gene end by 4 bases; junction bases not matched to a gene: 7. The CDR3 runs to 15 residues. Germline CDR1 reads MDHEN; CDR2 reads SYDVKM. Here the CDR3 reads CASSWRTGDFYGYTF. Here the CDR3 DNA reads TGTGCCAGCAGTTGGAGGACAGGGGACTTCTATGGCTACACCTTC.

This clone was picked up many times. The chain combines TRBV28 with TRBJ1-5, with TRBD1 as a possible D gene (5 bases). Per the germline V gene, CDR1 is MDHEN and CDR2 is SYDVKM. With 1 base removed from V and 0 bases from J, the gap between germline ends came to 10 bases. CDR3 length equals 16 residues. CDR3 loop: CASSLSGDYSNQPQHF. As DNA, the CDR3 is TGTGCCAGCAGTTTATCGGGGGATTATAGCAATCAGCCCCAGCATTTT.

This clone was counted ten times or more. The chain combines TRBV5-1 with TRBJ1-1; TRBD1 agrees at 8 bases. The J segment lost 4 bases and the V segment lost 4 bases, leaving 9 bases of the junction unmatched. The CDR3 totals 15 residues. Germline V gene lookup returns CDR1 SGHRS and CDR2 YFSETQ. The CDR3 here is CASSKSTGVSTEAFF. The CDR3 coding sequence is TGCGCCAGCAGCAAATCGACAGGGGTGAGCACTGAAGCTTTCTTT.

In its sample, this clone was seen many times. This chain connects TRBV28 to TRBJ2-7; 7 bases agree with TRBD1. CDR1 and CDR2 (germline): MDHEN, SYDVKM. The CDR3 covers 13 residues. V lost 0 bases and J lost 8; bases outside the gene matches: 4. The CDR3 DNA reads TGTGCCAGCAGTTTATGGGTAGGGGGCAAGCAGTACTTC. Protein: CASSLWVGGKQYF. The whole variable domain, remainder taken from reference TRBV28 and TRBJ2-7, is DVKVTQSSRYLVKRTGEKVFLECVQDMDHENMFWYRQDPGLGLRLIYFSYDVKMKEKGDIPEGYSVSREKKERFSLILESASTNQTSMYLCASSLWVGGKQYFGPGTRLTVT.

This clone was seen repeatedly, ten times or more. The J gene is TRBJ2-7, the V gene TRBV10-3; D is perhaps TRBD1 (5 bases). This CDR3 region has 12 residues. Looked up from germline, CDR1 is ENHRY and CDR2 is SYGVKD. Trimming stripped 2 bases from V and 7 bases from J, with 9 bases between. Here the CDR3 DNA reads TGTGCCATCAGTGAGGGACAACCAGAGCAGTACTTC. The encoded protein is CAISEGQPEQYF.

This chain uses TRBV10-2 with TRBJ2-5; D might be TRBD2 (5 bases). The J call may be faulty, since TRBJ2-7 better matches the DNA end. Germline-derived CDR1 and CDR2 are WSHSY and SAAADI. The CDR3 has 15 residues. The CDR3 DNA follows: TGCGCCAGCGCCCGCCTCGGGATGGTCTATGACGAGCAGTACTTC. Amino acids: CASARLGMVYDEQYF.

This clone was seen many times. The gene calls are TRBV2 and TRBJ2-2; the match to TRBD1 covers 9 bases. V was clipped by 6 bases and J by 7 bases; unmatched bases: 3. The germline CDR1 and CDR2 sequences are SNHLY and FYNNEI. CDR3 size: 13 residues. The CDR3 region has the DNA TGTGCCAGCAGACAGGGGGCCGGCGGGGAGCTGTTTTTT. This sequence encodes CASRQGAGGELFF. Full variable domain (missing parts from reference TRBV2 and TRBJ2-2): EPEVTQTPSHQVTQMGQEVILRCVPISNHLYFYWYRQILGQKVEFLVSFYNNEISEKSEIFDDQFSVERPDGSNFTLKIRSTKLEDSAMYFCASRQGAGGELFFGEGSRLTVL.

This clone was picked up many times. This chain connects TRBV9 to TRBJ2-3, with D maybe TRBD2 (5 bases). Germline loops: CDR1 SGDLS, CDR2 YYNGEE. Trimming took 2 bases from V and 4 from J, leaving 11 bases between them. The CDR3 has 14 residues. The CDR3 DNA is TGTGCCAGCAGCGTGCGCGGGTCCGCAGATACGCAGTATTTT. Amino acids: CASSVRGSADTQYF.

This clone was seen many times. The chain recombines TRBV2 with TRBJ2-1, with D perhaps TRBD1 (6 bases). Deletions cut 2 bases from V and 7 bases from J, with 12 bases between. The CDR3 length is 14 residues. Germline V gene sequence: CDR1 SNHLY, CDR2 FYNNEI. This chain's CDR3 is CASSEQGSLNEQFF. In DNA form, the CDR3 reads TGTGCCAGCAGTGAACAGGGGAGCCTTAATGAGCAGTTCTTC.

This chain links TRBV19 with TRBJ1-2, with 9 bases aligning to TRBD1. CDR3 length equals 16 residues. The ends lost 3 bases at V and 5 bases at J; junction bases unmatched: 10. Germline CDR1 and CDR2: LNHDA and SQIVND (reference sequence). The CDR3 is CASSMYIGQGIYGYTF. DNA of the CDR3: TGTGCCAGTAGTATGTATATAGGACAGGGGATTTATGGCTACACCTTC.

This clone was seen at least ten times. The gene calls are TRBV6-6 and TRBJ2-5, with unresolved D. The CDR3 has 13 residues. V was shortened by 0 bases and J by 5 bases, with 7 bases between the two germline ends. Germline V gene sequence: CDR1 MNHNY, CDR2 SVGAGI (reference sequence). The chain's CDR3 is CASSYSSPETQYF. The CDR3 coding sequence is TGTGCCAGCAGTTACTCGAGCCCGGAGACCCAGTACTTC.